This TCR beta chain was identified during a study of blood T cells in healthy people across ages. Study-wide results and caveats: The study could not conclusively compare naive and antigen-experienced cells, given its unsorted PBMCs.

A J-beta primer mix and a sample-barcoded 5' primer were used in a second PCR of about 7 to 12 cycles. TCRdb re-derived calls from the 5' RACE reads in MiXCR, one entry per CDR3 protein. The sample has 700,000 or so distinct CDR3 sequences, 40% to 50% seen once. This clonotype was counted a single time. Antigen specificity is unknown. The CDR3 has 14 residues. From germline, CDR1 is SNHLY and CDR2 FYNNEI. Sequences were obtained from blood. The chain carries TRBV2 and TRBJ2-4; 7 bases are a match to TRBD1. Gene TRBJ2-7 matches the end of the DNA better, so the J call may be wrong. This TCR came from an elderly man in good health. In DNA, the CDR3 is TGTGCCAGCAGTGCGGACAGGTTGGACGACGAGCAGTACTTC. Its translation is CASSADRLDDEQYF.